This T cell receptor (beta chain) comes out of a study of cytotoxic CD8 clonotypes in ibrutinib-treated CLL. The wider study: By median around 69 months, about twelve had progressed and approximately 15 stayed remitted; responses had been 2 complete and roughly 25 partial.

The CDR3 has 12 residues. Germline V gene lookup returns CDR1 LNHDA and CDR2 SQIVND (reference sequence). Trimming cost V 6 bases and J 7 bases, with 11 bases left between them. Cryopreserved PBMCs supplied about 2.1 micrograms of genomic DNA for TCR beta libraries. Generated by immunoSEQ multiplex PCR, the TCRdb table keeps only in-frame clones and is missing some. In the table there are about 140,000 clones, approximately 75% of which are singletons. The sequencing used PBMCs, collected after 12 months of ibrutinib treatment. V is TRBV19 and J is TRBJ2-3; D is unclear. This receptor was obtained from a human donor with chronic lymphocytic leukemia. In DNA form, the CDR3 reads TGTGCCAGTAGCTCCTTGGGGAATACGCAGTATTTT. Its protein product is CASSSLGNTQYF.